What follows are 22 T cell receptor beta chains derived from one specimen sequenced in a study of PD-L1 blockade in urothelial cancer. Only in-frame clones appear in the TCRdb table, and some are missing; sequencing was by immunoSEQ multiplex PCR. The sample shows tens of thousands of clones, roughly four fifths of them seen only once. This specimen consisted of PBMCs, obtained around atezolizumab (anti-PD-L1) treatment. These receptors were obtained from a man aged 65-85 years with urothelial cancer.

The chain couples TRBV19 to TRBJ2-3; D may be TRBD2 (5 bases). V was pared by 3 bases and J by 1 base, with 17 bases between. Germline V gives CDR1 LNHDA, CDR2 SQIVND (reference sequence). This CDR3 is built from 17 residues. The CDR3 is CASSIDRGPPRTDTQYF. The CDR3, as DNA: TGTGCCAGTAGTATCGATCGAGGGCCGCCCCGCACAGATACGCAGTATTTT.

The J gene is TRBJ2-4, the V gene TRBV2, with a tentative D call TRBD1 (6 bases). The V gene lost 10 bases and the J gene lost 4 bases, with 11 bases spanning the gap. Germline V gives CDR1 SNHLY, CDR2 FYNNEI. This CDR3 contains 12 residues. The CDR3 region is CATGQQKNIQYF. The CDR3 DNA reads TGTGCCACCGGACAGCAGAAAAACATTCAGTACTTC.

This chain links TRBV18 with TRBJ1-2, with 8 bases that match TRBD1. This CDR3 region has 15 residues. V shed 3 bases, J shed 7 bases, and the junction held 10 bases outside the gene matches. Looked up from germline, CDR1 is KGHSH and CDR2 is LQKENI. The CDR3 DNA follows: TGTGCCAGCTCACCGTCCGGGACAGGAGGATTTGGCTACACCTTC. Residues: CASSPSGTGGFGYTF.

This clone was found a few times. This chain links TRBV2 with TRBJ1-1; 8 positions match TRBD1. Trimming removed 5 bases from V and 1 base from J; junction bases left unmatched: 6. Germline CDR1 is SNHLY and CDR2 is FYNNEI. The CDR3 is 15 amino acids. CDR3 sequence: CASSPQGAGNTEAFF. The DNA of the CDR3 is TGTGCCAGCAGTCCCCAGGGGGCGGGGAACACTGAAGCTTTCTTT.

This clone was seen only once. The rearrangement links TRBV30 to TRBJ1-1, with D possibly TRBD1 on 6 matching bases. Germline V gene lookup returns CDR1 GTSNPN and CDR2 SVGIG (reference sequence). The V end was cut by 5 bases, the J end by 0 bases, with 13 bases between. The CDR3 is 14 amino acids. Written as DNA, the CDR3 is TGTGCCTGGGGGGGGAGGGGGATGAACACTGAAGCTTTCTTT. It codes for CAWGGRGMNTEAFF.

Only a few counts were recorded for this clone. The rearrangement joins TRBV5-6 to TRBJ2-3, with 13 bases identical to TRBD2. Germline V gives CDR1 SGHDT, CDR2 YYEEEE. Trimming at V came to 4 bases and at J to 5 bases, leaving 10 bases not matched to a gene. This CDR3 region has 17 residues. CDR3: CASSHHVTSGRVDTQYF. As DNA, the CDR3 is TGTGCCAGCAGCCACCATGTAACTAGCGGGAGGGTAGATACGCAGTATTTT.

This chain uses TRBV18 with TRBJ2-2; no reliable D call. CDR3 size: 12 residues. Germline lookup yields CDR1 KGHSH and CDR2 LQKENI. V shed 3 bases and J shed 10 bases, with 9 bases lying between them. CDR3 sequence: CASSPLRAELFF. In DNA, the CDR3 is TGTGCCAGCTCACCCCTCCGAGCGGAGCTGTTTTTT.

This chain connects TRBV5-1 to TRBJ2-2; D might be TRBD1 (6 bases). The CDR3 runs to 15 residues. Trimming shortened V by 0 bases and J by 1 base, and 7 bases separated the two germline ends. Germline assignment: CDR1 SGHRS and CDR2 YFSETQ. The CDR3 here is CASSLAGVNTGELFF. Here the CDR3 DNA reads TGCGCCAGCAGCTTGGCAGGGGTGAACACCGGGGAGCTGTTTTTT.

The genes are TRBV30 and TRBJ2-1; 7 positions agree with TRBD2. Germline CDR1 GTSNPN, CDR2 SVGIG (reference sequence). The CDR3 totals 14 residues. The V gene end was trimmed by 3 bases and the J gene end by 0 bases; junction bases not matched to a gene: 2. The CDR3 region has the DNA TGTGCCTGGAGAGCGGGACTCTCCTACAATGAGCAGTTCTTC. Its translation: CAWRAGLSYNEQFF.

The chain employs TRBV5-1 and TRBJ2-2; D is ambiguous. The V and J ends lost 4 bases and 1 base respectively, with 11 bases between them. Germline V gene sequence: CDR1 SGHRS, CDR2 YFSETQ. The CDR3 is 15 amino acids. CDR3 region: CASSRDSLNTGELFF. Written as DNA, the CDR3 is TGCGCCAGCAGCCGCGATTCCTTGAACACCGGGGAGCTGTTTTTT.

The chain recombines TRBV19 with TRBJ2-2, with 9 bases lining up with TRBD1. The V gene's germline CDR1 is LNHDA and CDR2 SQIVND (reference sequence). V was clipped by 7 bases and J by 7 bases; unmatched bases: 13. The CDR3 is 16 residues long. The DNA of the CDR3 is TGTGCCAGTACCCCTGAGGGGACAGGGCGTGACGGGGAGCTGTTTTTT. It yields the protein CASTPEGTGRDGELFF.

This chain uses TRBV7-9 with TRBJ1-2; D remains unclear. The CDR3 totals 14 residues. V was cut by 1 base and J by 8 bases, with 14 bases left in between. Germline CDR1 is SEHNR and CDR2 is FQNEAQ (reference sequence). The CDR3, as DNA: TGTGCCAGCAGCTTAGAATCCGCCGTCAGGGGCTACACCTTC. Residues: CASSLESAVRGYTF.

The rearrangement uses TRBV7-8 and TRBJ1-1; tentative D call: TRBD1 (5 bases). Per the germline V gene, CDR1 is SGHVS and CDR2 is FQNEAQ. This CDR3 is 16 amino acids long. V dropped 5 bases and J dropped 1 base, with 17 bases sitting between them. CDR3 amino acids: CASSPRQPRPNTEAFF. The CDR3 DNA is TGTGCCAGCAGCCCCCGACAGCCCCGCCCGAACACTGAAGCTTTCTTT.

The chain employs TRBV12-5 and TRBJ2-2, with 9 bases identical to TRBD2. This CDR3 spans 15 amino acids. Germline CDR1 LGHNT, CDR2 FRNRAP. Trimming removed 6 bases from V and 4 bases from J; junction bases left unmatched: 6. The CDR3 bases are TGTGCTAGTGGCCAGTTAGCGGGAGCCACCGGGGAGCTGTTTTTT. Its translation is CASGQLAGATGELFF.

The chain links TRBV6-5 to TRBJ1-4; D remains unclear. The germline CDR1 and CDR2 sequences are MNHEY and SVGAGI. The CDR3 is 12 residues long. The germline V and J ends were trimmed by 8 bases and 5 bases, with 9 bases remaining between them. The CDR3 loop is CASGQTNEKLFF. CDR3 sequence (DNA): TGTGCCAGCGGGCAGACAAATGAAAAACTGTTTTTT.

V gene TRBV7-9 combines with J gene TRBJ2-2, with 7 bases identical to TRBD1. V was pared by 5 bases and J by 1 base, with 4 bases of the junction left unmatched. Looked up from germline, CDR1 is SEHNR and CDR2 is FQNEAQ (reference sequence). The CDR3 is made up of 15 amino acids. Written as DNA, the CDR3 is TGTGCCAGCAGCAGGGACAGCTTGAACACCGGGGAGCTGTTTTTT. Encoded protein: CASSRDSLNTGELFF.

This chain links TRBV7-8 with TRBJ1-2, with D perhaps TRBD1 (6 bases). V was trimmed by 5 bases and J by 3 bases, leaving 7 bases between them. The CDR3 loop spans 12 amino acids. Germline CDR1 and CDR2: SGHVS and FQNEAQ. CDR3: CASSRTDYGYTF. As DNA, the CDR3 is TGTGCCAGCAGCCGGACAGACTATGGCTACACCTTC.

This rearrangement joins TRBV11-3 to TRBJ2-7; D remains unclear. Trimming took off 4 bases at V and 7 bases at J, with 11 bases between the two ends. The CDR3 spans 12 residues. Germline V gives CDR1 SGHNT, CDR2 YENEEA. The CDR3 nucleotides are TGTGCCAGCAGCTCGAGGTCCGGTGAGCAGTACTTC. Translated, it gives CASSSRSGEQYF.

The V gene is TRBV18, the J gene TRBJ1-1; D is perhaps TRBD1 (5 bases). The CDR3 contains 14 residues. Trimming removed 3 bases from V and 4 bases from J, with 12 bases in between. The germline V gene encodes CDR1 KGHSH and CDR2 LQKENI. CDR3 residues: CASSPGGGGTEAFF. The CDR3 DNA reads TGTGCCAGCTCACCGGGGGGGGGAGGCACTGAAGCTTTCTTT.

The rearrangement links TRBV9 to TRBJ2-7; 9 bases are a match to TRBD2. After removal of 0 bases from V and 2 bases from J, the junction contained 3 bases not matched to a gene. Germline V lookup: CDR1 SGDLS, CDR2 YYNGEE. The CDR3 covers 15 residues. Written as DNA, the CDR3 is TGTGCCAGCAGCGTAGAAGCGGGAGGTCCCTACGAGCAGTACTTC. Protein: CASSVEAGGPYEQYF.

The CDR3 here is CASGLDRQGGQEKLFF. The CDR3 DNA follows: TGTGCTAGTGGTTTGGATCGACAGGGAGGACAAGAAAAACTGTTTTTT. This chain links TRBV12-5 with TRBJ1-4, with TRBD1 matching 7 bases. The CDR3 extends over 16 amino acids. Germline V CDR1 and CDR2: LGHNT, FRNRAP. Unmatched junction bases numbered 10, after V lost 1 base and J lost 8 bases.

This chain connects TRBV27 to TRBJ2-4, with 9 bases fitting TRBD1. Germline CDR1 reads MNHEY; CDR2 reads SMNVEV (reference sequence). The CDR3 sequence is 16 residues long. V lost 6 bases, J lost 6 bases, and 12 bases stayed unmatched. CDR3 DNA: TGTGCCAGCAGAACAACAGGGGGCTTCAGGGGAAACATTCAGTACTTC. It encodes CASRTTGGFRGNIQYF.